This passage covers 30 T cell receptor beta chains from one sample sequenced in a study of blood T cell repertoires in COVID-19. TCRdb's copy holds only in-frame clones and misses some; the assay was immunoSEQ multiplex PCR. Of 150,000 to 200,000 clones detected, around four fifths appear once; the ten largest clones hold about 5%. Sample: PBMCs or T cells enriched from blood (not recorded which). The origin of the receptors is a man between 65 and 85 years old who had been exposed to COVID-19.

J is TRBJ1-4 and V is TRBV4-2; possible D gene TRBD1, 5 bases. The CDR3 covers 17 residues. Between the trimmed V and J ends, which lost 0 bases and 8 bases, there was a span of 19 bases. The germline V gene encodes CDR1 LGHNA and CDR2 YNFKEQ. The CDR3 loop is CASSQESAGLRGEKLFF. As DNA, the CDR3 is TGTGCCAGCAGCCAAGAGTCCGCAGGGCTGAGAGGAGAAAAACTGTTTTTT.

This clone was detected only once. The chain links TRBV6-1 to TRBJ1-3, with D unresolved. Germline CDR1 is MNHNS and CDR2 is SASEGT. CDR3 length equals 11 residues. Trimming pared 5 bases from V and 10 bases from J, leaving 9 bases between. CDR3 bases: TGTGCCAGCAGTATAGCGGGAACCATATATTTT. Protein: CASSIAGTIYF.

The chain has TRBV6-5 and TRBJ2-7; D is ambiguous. Trimming left V 6 bases short and J 7 bases short, with 19 bases between. The germline V gene has CDR1 MNHEY and CDR2 SVGAGI. The CDR3 is 14 amino acids. The CDR3 DNA is TGTGCCAGCAGCCAATTCTGGCGGCCTTATGAGCAGTACTTC. Translating it yields CASSQFWRPYEQYF.

The V and J genes are TRBV7-2 and TRBJ1-3, with a tentative D call TRBD1 (6 bases). CDR1 SGHTA and CDR2 FQGNSA come from the germline V gene. This CDR3 is built from 17 residues. The V gene lost 3 bases and the J gene lost 0 bases, with 15 bases spanning the gap. The CDR3 protein is CASSLGQGLTSGNTIYF. The DNA for the CDR3 is TGTGCCAGCAGCTTGGGACAAGGCCTTACCTCTGGAAACACCATATATTTT.

This clone was detected ten times or more. The chain links TRBV2 to TRBJ1-5; D not resolved. The CDR3 consists of 16 residues. Germline V lookup: CDR1 SNHLY, CDR2 FYNNEI. The V gene lost 4 bases and the J gene lost 2 bases, with 15 bases spanning the gap. In DNA form, the CDR3 reads TGTGCCAGCAGTGGAGGCGTCCAGAGGGGCAATCAGCCCCAGCATTTT. Residues: CASSGGVQRGNQPQHF.

The rearrangement joins TRBV6-5 to TRBJ1-1; D not resolved. The CDR3 consists of 13 residues. The V end was cut by 8 bases, the J end by 1 base, with 11 bases between. Germline V lookup: CDR1 MNHEY, CDR2 SVGAGI. CDR3 nucleotide sequence: TGTGCCAGCCGACTTTCCCAGAACACTGAAGCTTTCTTT. Protein: CASRLSQNTEAFF.

The rearrangement uses TRBV5-8 and TRBJ1-5, with D possibly matching TRBD1 (5 bases). Between the trimmed V and J ends, which lost 6 bases and 3 bases, there was a span of 16 bases. This CDR3 spans 15 amino acids. The germline V gene encodes CDR1 SGHTS and CDR2 YDEGEE. The CDR3 here is CASTLTGTPNQPQHF. The CDR3 DNA is TGTGCCAGCACCCTTACCGGGACTCCCAATCAGCCCCAGCATTTT.

The gene calls are TRBV15 and TRBJ2-5; TRBD2 matches at 12 bases. Germline CDR1 and CDR2: LNHNV and YYDKDF (reference sequence). V shed 4 bases and J 3 bases; nucleotides not matched to a gene: 3. This CDR3 has 15 residues. CDR3 in DNA: TGTGCCACCAGCACCCGACTAGCGGGGGAAGAGACCCAGTACTTC. The encoded protein is CATSTRLAGEETQYF.

This clone appeared a single time. The chain carries TRBV18 and TRBJ2-7; 10 bases fit TRBD2. The CDR3 loop spans 19 amino acids. Unmatched junction bases numbered 14, after V lost 2 bases and J lost 1 base. Germline CDR1 KGHSH, CDR2 LQKENI. CDR3 DNA sequence: TGTGCCAGCTCACCAGCTGGTAGCGGGGGGTACTTTTTGTCCTACGAGCAGTACTTC. Protein sequence: CASSPAGSGGYFLSYEQYF.

The J gene is TRBJ1-2, the V gene TRBV3-1 (or the pseudogene TRBV3-2); no definite D call. This CDR3 is built from 13 residues. Germline-derived CDR1 and CDR2 are LGHDT and YNNKEL (reference sequence). V was trimmed by 0 bases and J by 8 bases, leaving 10 bases between them. The DNA of the CDR3 is TGTGCCAGCAGCCAAGACTTACGGTCCGGCTACACCTTC. Translation: CASSQDLRSGYTF.

V is TRBV6-6 and J is TRBJ1-1; D is uncertain. Germline V gene sequence: CDR1 MNHNY, CDR2 SVGAGI (reference sequence). The V gene lost 7 bases and the J gene lost 12 bases, with 21 bases spanning the gap. The CDR3 runs to 13 residues. In DNA, the CDR3 is TGTGCCAGCATCCACTGGACTGAAGCAACAACTTTCTTT. Protein product: CASIHWTEATTFF.

This chain connects TRBV10-1 to TRBJ1-6; D not certain. Germline V lookup: CDR1 WNHNN, CDR2 SYGVQD (reference sequence). The CDR3 consists of 15 residues. V dropped 3 bases and J dropped 11 bases, with 17 bases sitting between them. Written as DNA, the CDR3 is TGCGCCAGCAGTGAATTCCCGGGTCGCTTAGCACCCCTCCACTTT. Residues: CASSEFPGRLAPLHF.

The chain has TRBV30 and TRBJ1-5, with D maybe TRBD1 (6 bases). CDR3 size: 12 residues. The germline CDR1 and CDR2 sequences are GTSNPN and SVGIG (reference sequence). Deletions cut 5 bases from V and 4 bases from J, with 9 bases between. As DNA, the CDR3 is TGTGCCTGGGGACAGACTAATCAGCCCCAGCATTTT. Translation: CAWGQTNQPQHF.

CDR3 residues: CASSLNSISYEQYF. CDR3 DNA sequence: TGTGCCAGCAGCTTAAATAGCATTTCCTACGAGCAGTACTTC. The chain carries TRBV7-2 and TRBJ2-7; no definite D call. V was pared by 2 bases and J by 1 base, with 9 bases between. Germline V lookup: CDR1 SGHTA, CDR2 FQGNSA. This CDR3 comprises 14 residues.

With respect to this clone: The sample has other DNA sequences that encode this CDR3 too. This chain connects TRBV19 to TRBJ2-3, with D unresolved. This CDR3 region has 12 residues. V lost 5 bases and J 6 bases, leaving 9 bases between the germline ends. Germline CDR1 and CDR2: LNHDA and SQIVND (reference sequence). Here the CDR3 DNA reads TGTGCCAGTAGTCTCTCTAGGGATACGCAGTATTTT. Translation: CASSLSRDTQYF.

The chain carries TRBV5-1 and TRBJ2-2; D perhaps matches TRBD2 (5 bases). The CDR3 consists of 17 residues. Trimming pared 0 bases from V and 4 bases from J, leaving 16 bases between. The germline CDR1 and CDR2 sequences are SGHRS and YFSETQ. The DNA of the CDR3 is TGCGCCAGCAGCTTGGAAGGAGGACCACCGGGCACCGGGGAGCTGTTTTTT. It encodes CASSLEGGPPGTGELFF. Using reference TRBV5-1 and TRBJ2-2 for the parts outside the CDR3, the full variable domain is KAGVTQTPRYLIKTRGQQVTLSCSPISGHRSVSWYQQTPGQGLQFLFEYFSETQRNKGNFPGRFSGRQFSNSRSEMNVSTLELGDSALYLCASSLEGGPPGTGELFFGEGSRLTVL.

This chain links TRBV4-1 with TRBJ1-5; D is ambiguous. The V gene's germline CDR1 is MGHRA and CDR2 YSYEKL. This CDR3 region has 15 residues. V lost 2 bases, J lost 2 bases, and 10 bases lay in between. Written as DNA, the CDR3 is TGCGCCAGCAGCCAAACTAAGGTTGGCAATCAGCCCCAGCATTTT. Its translation: CASSQTKVGNQPQHF.

This chain connects TRBV9 to TRBJ1-5; D unresolved. The germline gives CDR1 SGDLS, CDR2 YYNGEE. Trimming removed 0 bases from V and 7 bases from J, with 14 bases in between. This CDR3 spans 15 amino acids. This CDR3 is CASSVDGTFGQPQHF. The DNA for the CDR3 is TGTGCCAGCAGCGTAGACGGCACTTTCGGGCAGCCCCAGCATTTT.

The chain couples TRBV7-9 to TRBJ2-3, with 12 bases aligning to TRBD2. Losses at the gene ends were 4 bases for V and 5 bases for J; bases not matched to a gene: 13. There are 18 residues in the CDR3. Per germline, CDR1 SEHNR and CDR2 FQNEAQ (reference sequence). The CDR3 region is CASSWPPRLAGVQDTQYF. The CDR3 DNA reads as TGTGCCAGCAGCTGGCCCCCGCGACTAGCGGGGGTGCAAGATACGCAGTATTTT.

The J gene is TRBJ2-1, the V gene TRBV29-1; TRBD1 matches 9 bases. Trimming removed 3 bases from V and 13 bases from J; junction bases left unmatched: 19. CDR3 length: 16 residues. Germline V lookup: CDR1 SQVTM, CDR2 ANQGSEA. CDR3: CSVDIAPGQGFDGQFF. The DNA of the CDR3 is TGCAGCGTTGATATAGCCCCGGGACAGGGTTTTGACGGTCAGTTCTTC.

In this sample, this clone turned up a few times. The chain carries TRBV29-1 and TRBJ2-4; the match to TRBD1 covers 8 bases. Germline V gene lookup returns CDR1 SQVTM and CDR2 ANQGSEA. The CDR3 is 15 amino acids. V lost 6 bases and J lost 0; bases outside the gene matches: 7. The CDR3: CSVAGQVSAKNIQYF. The CDR3 DNA is TGCAGCGTCGCGGGACAGGTCTCAGCCAAAAACATTCAGTACTTC.

This chain connects TRBV5-1 to TRBJ1-1; 12 bases are a match to TRBD1. CDR1 is SGHRS and CDR2 is YFSETQ in the germline V gene. The CDR3 loop spans 18 amino acids. Trimming took 0 bases from V and 6 from J; bases not matched to a gene: 12. Here the CDR3 DNA reads TGCGCCAGCAGCTTGGCAGGGACAGGGGGCGCGCCCTCCCCTGAAGCTTTCTTT. Its translation is CASSLAGTGGAPSPEAFF.

The chain recombines TRBV5-6 with TRBJ2-2; D gene uncertain. This CDR3 is built from 14 residues. Trimming pared 0 bases from V and 0 bases from J, leaving 3 bases between. Germline V gene data show CDR1 as SGHDT and CDR2 as YYEEEE. The CDR3 DNA sequence: TGTGCCAGCAGCTTGGCATCGAACACCGGGGAGCTGTTTTTT. As protein: CASSLASNTGELFF.

This clone was detected only a few times. The chain employs TRBV28 and TRBJ2-7, with D uncertain. Looked up from germline, CDR1 is MDHEN and CDR2 is SYDVKM. This CDR3 is 12 amino acids long. Trimming pared 1 base from V and 3 bases from J, leaving 4 bases between. The CDR3 here is CASSLSNYEQYF. Written as DNA, the CDR3 is TGTGCCAGCAGTTTATCTAACTACGAGCAGTACTTC.

The rearrangement links TRBV7-6 to TRBJ2-3; TRBD2 aligns across 7 bases. This CDR3 spans 17 amino acids. CDR1 is SGHVS, CDR2 FNYEAQ, per germline. J lost 3 bases, V lost 2 bases, and 11 bases had no gene match. CDR3 in amino acids: CASSLTGGELGTDTQYF. As DNA, the CDR3 is TGTGCCAGCAGCTTAACTGGGGGGGAGTTGGGGACAGATACGCAGTATTTT. Using reference TRBV7-6 and TRBJ2-3 for the parts outside the CDR3, the full variable domain is GAGVSQSPRYKVTKRGQDVALRCDPISGHVSLYWYRQALGQGPEFLTYFNYEAQQDKSGLPNDRFSAERPEGSISTLTIQRTEQRDSAMYRCASSLTGGELGTDTQYFGPGTRLTVL.

This sequence joins TRBV7-2 and TRBJ1-1; tentative D call: TRBD1 (5 bases). Between the trimmed V and J ends, which lost 3 bases and 3 bases, there was a span of 11 bases. This CDR3 spans 14 amino acids. Germline-derived CDR1 and CDR2 are SGHTA and FQGNSA. The DNA of the CDR3 is TGTGCCAGCAGCTTGCCGGGACTGTACACTGAAGCTTTCTTT. Translation: CASSLPGLYTEAFF.

CDR3 residues: CAIRGQGFWYF. DNA for the CDR3: TGTGCCATCCGGGGACAGGGCTTTTGGTATTTT. The chain couples TRBV12-3 or TRBV12-4 to TRBJ2-3; 9 bases align to TRBD1. The ends lost 10 bases at V and 14 bases at J; junction bases unmatched: 10. This CDR3 region has 11 residues.

V gene TRBV30 combines with J gene TRBJ1-1; the D gene is possibly TRBD1 (5 bases). The CDR3 has 14 amino acids. Germline V gives CDR1 GTSNPN, CDR2 SVGIG (reference sequence). Deletions cut 2 bases from V and 3 bases from J, with 13 bases between. CDR3 DNA: TGTGCCTGGAGTCGAGGAGCGGGACACACTGAAGCTTTCTTT. Its protein is CAWSRGAGHTEAFF.

The genes are TRBV28 and TRBJ2-7, with D possibly being TRBD2 (5 bases). Germline CDR1 reads MDHEN; CDR2 reads SYDVKM. The CDR3 contains 13 residues. Trimming left V 5 bases short and J 0 bases short, with 8 bases between. For the CDR3, the DNA is TGTGCCAGCAGTGAAGGGAGCTCCTACGAGCAGTACTTC. Protein sequence: CASSEGSSYEQYF.

There are a few counts of this clone. The J gene is TRBJ2-1, the V gene TRBV15; 14 bases align to TRBD2. This CDR3 has 17 amino acids. Germline V gene sequence: CDR1 LNHNV, CDR2 YYDKDF (reference sequence). The V segment lost 6 bases and the J segment 2 bases; nucleotides outside the gene matches: 6. The CDR3 DNA is TGTGCCACCAGGGGGACTAGCGGGAGAGTAACCTACAATGAGCAGTTCTTC. This sequence encodes CATRGTSGRVTYNEQFF. The complete variable domain, with remaining parts taken from reference TRBV15 and TRBJ2-1, reads DAMVIQNPRYQVTQFGKPVTLSCSQTLNHNVMYWYQQKSSQAPKLLFHYYDKDFNNEADTPDNFQSRRPNTSFCFLDIRSPGLGDTAMYLCATRGTSGRVTYNEQFFGPGTRLTVL.